Presented here are 16 T cell receptor beta chains from one specimen sequenced in a study of regulatory T cells in long-lasting Graves disease. Both iRepertoire HTBI primers and Arm-PCR of CDR3 regions were used to build the TCR beta libraries. TCRdb processed the multiplex PCR reads anew with MiXCR; each CDR3 protein has one entry. The sample has 200,000 to 250,000 distinct CDR3 sequences; approximately 16% are singletons. The time point here: newly diagnosed GD, antithyroid drugs for less than 3 months. With RNA extracted from PBMCs as input, the TCR library was made. Sample: peripheral blood mononuclear cells (PBMCs), taken at new diagnosis, from a patient treated with antithyroid drugs. These receptors originate from a female donor with Graves disease.

This clonotype was seen ten or more times. This sequence joins TRBV29-1 and TRBJ2-1; D may correspond to TRBD1 or TRBD2 (6 bases each). This CDR3 spans 13 amino acids. Germline CDR1 and CDR2: SQVTM and ANQGSEA. With 8 bases removed from V and 3 bases from J, the gap between germline ends came to 14 bases. CDR3 loop: CSSKGGDYNEQFF. The CDR3 DNA reads as TGCAGCTCCAAGGGGGGAGACTACAATGAGCAGTTCTTC.

This clonotype has ten or more counts. V gene TRBV27 combines with J gene TRBJ1-2, with TRBD1 identical over 10 bases. Germline values: CDR1 MNHEY, CDR2 SMNVEV (reference sequence). After removal of 5 bases from V and 4 bases from J, the junction contained 10 bases not matched to a gene. The CDR3 is 16 residues long. Here the CDR3 DNA reads TGTGCCAGCAGTCCCGAAGGGGACAGGGGAAGCTATGGCTACACCTTC. The encoded protein is CASSPEGDRGSYGYTF.

This clonotype was detected ten times or more. The V call is TRBV24-1, the J call TRBJ2-1; TRBD2 agrees at 15 bases. This CDR3 is 18 amino acids long. The trim removed 1 base at V and 4 bases at J, leaving 4 bases unmatched. Germline CDR1 and CDR2: KGHDR and SFDVKD. CDR3 in DNA: TGTGCCACCAGTGATTTAGGGACTAGCGGGAGGTTTTACAATGAGCAGTTCTTC. As protein: CATSDLGTSGRFYNEQFF.

The chain employs TRBV6-9 and TRBJ1-1, with D perhaps TRBD1 (5 bases). CDR1 is MNHGY and CDR2 is SVAAGI in the germline V gene. The CDR3 length is 16 residues. V gave up 3 bases and J gave up 0 bases, with 14 bases separating them. In DNA form, the CDR3 reads TGTGCCAGCAGTTACCGGGGGGGGACTCTGAACACTGAAGCTTTCTTT. As protein: CASSYRGGTLNTEAFF.

This clonotype was seen a handful of times. The rearrangement uses TRBV19 and TRBJ2-3; TRBD2 matches at 8 bases. Germline V gene lookup returns CDR1 LNHDA and CDR2 SQIVND (reference sequence). The CDR3 is made up of 15 amino acids. V trimming: 4 bases; J trimming: 0 bases; junction bases outside the gene matches: 3. CDR3 residues: CASSNGRGSTDTQYF. CDR3 bases: TGTGCCAGTAGTAACGGGAGGGGTAGCACAGATACGCAGTATTTT.

In this sample, this clonotype turned up many times. The J gene is TRBJ1-1, the V gene TRBV28; D unresolved. The V gene's germline CDR1 is MDHEN and CDR2 SYDVKM. CDR3 length: 14 amino acids. V was cut by 7 bases and J by 3 bases, with 15 bases left in between. The chain's CDR3 is CASTLIGAHTEAFF. DNA of the CDR3: TGTGCCAGCACCTTAATAGGAGCCCACACTGAAGCTTTCTTT.

In its sample, this clonotype was seen many times. V is TRBV2 and J is TRBJ1-1, with D maybe TRBD1 (6 bases). CDR1 SNHLY and CDR2 FYNNEI come from the germline V gene. V was trimmed by 6 bases and J by 5 bases, leaving 16 bases between them. The CDR3 is 14 residues long. The CDR3 region is CASRVNREWTEAFF. The CDR3, as DNA: TGTGCCAGCAGGGTGAACAGGGAGTGGACTGAAGCTTTCTTT.

This clonotype was detected only a few times. This chain connects TRBV4-1 to TRBJ2-7; TRBD2 matches 13 bases. The junction had 20 bases not matched to a gene; V was cut back by 4 bases and J by 2 bases. CDR3 length: 21 amino acids. Per germline, CDR1 MGHRA and CDR2 YSYEKL. CDR3 protein: CASSRAHRTSGSGDNTYEQYF. For the CDR3, the DNA is TGCGCCAGCAGCCGTGCTCACAGGACTAGCGGGAGCGGCGATAACACCTACGAGCAGTACTTC.

This clonotype came up many times. The chain couples TRBV18 to TRBJ1-1; D gene ambiguous. There are 15 residues in the CDR3. From germline, CDR1 is KGHSH and CDR2 LQKENI. The ends were cut back, 0 bases at V and 1 base at J, with 9 bases in the middle. CDR3 in amino acids: CASSPPRRGNTEAFF. The CDR3 DNA is TGTGCCAGCTCACCACCCCGCAGAGGGAACACTGAAGCTTTCTTT. Looking up the rest from reference TRBV18 and TRBJ1-1 gives the full variable domain: NAGVMQNPRHLVRRRGQEARLRCSPMKGHSHVYWYRQLPEEGLKFMVYLQKENIIDESGMPKERFSAEFPKEGPSILRIQQVVRGDSAAYFCASSPPRRGNTEAFFGQGTRLTVV.

This clonotype appeared many times. The chain couples TRBV4-1 to TRBJ2-1, with TRBD2 matching over 11 bases. With 4 bases clipped from V and 1 base from J, the junction kept 12 bases outside the gene matches. From germline, CDR1 is MGHRA and CDR2 YSYEKL. This CDR3 is 19 amino acids long. CDR3 in amino acids: CASSPRLAGFTGSYNEQFF. CDR3 in DNA: TGCGCCAGCAGCCCTCGACTAGCGGGATTCACCGGGTCCTACAATGAGCAGTTCTTC.

This clonotype was seen more than once but under ten times. A much larger clonotype is one base distant, so this may be a read error. The V call is TRBV28, the J call TRBJ1-2; D might be TRBD1 (6 bases). The V gene's germline CDR1 is MDHEN and CDR2 SYDVKM. CDR3 length equals 17 residues. The CDR3: CGSSLIGNREFMHGYTF. CDR3 DNA: TGTGGCAGCAGCCTGATCGGAAACAGGGAATTCATGCATGGCTACACCTTC.

The chain uses TRBV18 and TRBJ1-6; 12 bases match TRBD1. This CDR3 is 16 amino acids long. Germline lookup yields CDR1 KGHSH and CDR2 LQKENI. J was trimmed by 8 bases and V by 3 bases; bases with no gene match: 5. As DNA, the CDR3 is TGTGCCAGCTCACCCGGGACAGGGGGCGCGGATTCACCCCTCCACTTT. Amino acids: CASSPGTGGADSPLHF.

At least ten counts were recorded for this clonotype. The chain couples TRBV6-1 to TRBJ2-7; tentatively, D is TRBD1 (5 bases). V was cut by 5 bases and J by 0 bases, with 8 bases left in between. CDR1 MNHNS and CDR2 SASEGT come from the germline V gene. This CDR3 contains 13 residues. This chain's CDR3 is CASSRQTSYEQYF. CDR3 nucleotides: TGTGCCAGCAGTCGACAGACCTCCTACGAGCAGTACTTC.

This clonotype was found many times. The chain combines TRBV6-1 with TRBJ2-7; 7 nucleotides agree with TRBD1. There are 13 residues in the CDR3. Germline values: CDR1 MNHNS, CDR2 SASEGT. J lost 5 bases, V lost 5 bases, and 6 bases had no gene match. CDR3 in amino acids: CASSPLDRDEQYF. The CDR3 bases are TGTGCCAGCAGTCCGTTAGACAGGGACGAGCAGTACTTC.

This clonotype was recorded many times. The rearrangement joins TRBV20-1 to TRBJ2-1; 7 bases match TRBD2. Germline CDR1 is DFQATT and CDR2 is SNEGSKA (reference sequence). The CDR3 extends over 14 amino acids. The V segment lost 5 bases and the J segment 5 bases; nucleotides outside the gene matches: 9. CDR3 protein: CSAPPGLTDNEQFF. In nucleotides, the CDR3 is TGCAGTGCTCCGCCGGGACTAACTGACAATGAGCAGTTCTTC.

This clonotype has at least ten counts. A read error may be the cause here, since a much bigger clone is one base away. It is likely a read error, because the conserved phenylalanine at the end of the CDR3 is missing. The rearrangement uses TRBV7-2 and TRBJ2-1; D is ambiguous. The J call could be wrong; TRBJ2-5 is a better fit for the DNA end. There are 14 residues in the CDR3. Germline V gives CDR1 SGHTA, CDR2 FQGNSA. CDR3 protein: CASSLGLIQETQYL. The CDR3 DNA reads as TGTGCCAGCAGCTTAGGGCTAATACAAGAGACCCAGTACCTC.